This entry lists 11 T cell receptor beta chains sequenced from one sample in a study of identical twins. TCRdb reprocessed the 5' RACE reads via MiXCR and lists one record per CDR3 protein. The sample carries 450,000 or so distinct CDR3 sequences, 20% to 25% recorded once. This same sample was also taken into another study, of T cells expressing NK-cell markers.

The sequencing sample was made of CD4+ T cells sorted from blood. Every receptor here comes from a woman aged 18-29 years in good health.

The rearrangement uses TRBV12-3 or TRBV12-4 and TRBJ1-2, with D perhaps TRBD1 (5 bases). CDR3 length: 16 residues. Trimming took off 6 bases at V and 1 base at J, with 18 bases between the two ends. CDR3 sequence (DNA): TGTGCCAGCAGCCCAGGGCGGGAAACTATTAACTATGGCTACACCTTC. Translating gives CASSPGRETINYGYTF.

This clonotype appeared a few times. V is TRBV9 and J is TRBJ2-7; 11 bases agree with TRBD2. The CDR3 covers 16 residues. V lost 2 bases and J lost 3; bases outside the gene matches: 7. Germline V lookup: CDR1 SGDLS, CDR2 YYNGEE. DNA of the CDR3: TGTGCCAGCAGCGTGGCGGTTGGGACTAGCGGCTACGAGCAGTACTTC. This encodes CASSVAVGTSGYEQYF. Full variable domain (outside the CDR3, taken from reference TRBV9 and TRBJ2-7): DSGVTQTPKHLITATGQRVTLRCSPRSGDLSVYWYQQSLDQGLQFLIQYYNGEERAKGNILERFSAQQFPDLHSELNLSSLELGDSALYFCASSVAVGTSGYEQYFGPGTRLTVT.

The genes are TRBV7-6 and TRBJ2-3; 12 bases fit TRBD2. The CDR3 totals 17 residues. V was clipped by 4 bases and J by 1 base; unmatched bases: 6. Per the germline V gene, CDR1 is SGHVS and CDR2 is FNYEAQ. CDR3 bases: TGTGCCAGCAGCTCCTTGACTAGCGGGGGAGGCACAGATACGCAGTATTTT. Translated, it gives CASSSLTSGGGTDTQYF.

This clonotype was seen more than once but under ten times. This rearrangement joins TRBV29-1 to TRBJ1-2; D is unclear. Trimming cost V 4 bases and J 8 bases, with 11 bases left between them. This CDR3 has 11 amino acids. Germline V gene sequence: CDR1 SQVTM, CDR2 ANQGSEA. The CDR3 DNA reads TGCAGCGTTGCGGCCTCGGAGGGCTACACCTTC. Protein product: CSVAASEGYTF.

This clonotype was observed many times. V is TRBV12-3 or TRBV12-4 and J is TRBJ2-6; D remains unclear. Trimming pared 5 bases from V and 0 bases from J, leaving 5 bases between. The CDR3 loop spans 14 amino acids. CDR3: CASSLSSGANVLTF. The CDR3 nucleotides read TGTGCCAGCAGTCTTAGCTCTGGGGCCAACGTCCTGACTTTC.

CDR3 sequence reads: CSARGGGAPYEQYF. The DNA of the CDR3 is TGCAGTGCTAGAGGTGGGGGAGCGCCCTACGAGCAGTACTTC. The rearrangement uses TRBV20-1 and TRBJ2-7; D may be TRBD1 or TRBD2 (5 bases each). Germline values: CDR1 DFQATT, CDR2 SNEGSKA (reference sequence). V shed 1 base and J shed 2 bases, with 12 bases lying between them. This CDR3 is 14 amino acids long.

This clonotype was observed a handful of times. The chain joins TRBV20-1 to TRBJ2-3; D might be TRBD1 (5 bases). CDR1 and CDR2 (germline): DFQATT, SNEGSKA (reference sequence). V was trimmed by 8 bases and J by 2 bases, leaving 17 bases between them. This CDR3 contains 14 residues. The CDR3 sequence: CSSLRQGPTDTQYF. DNA for the CDR3: TGCAGTTCCCTCCGTCAGGGCCCCACAGATACGCAGTATTTT.

This clonotype was found a few times. This chain uses TRBV7-9 with TRBJ2-7; possibly TRBD1 for D (6 bases). V lost 6 bases and J lost 2, with 17 bases in between. Germline CDR1 reads SEHNR; CDR2 reads FQNEAQ (reference sequence). This CDR3 spans 15 amino acids. The CDR3 nucleotides are TGTGCCAGCAGGCCCGACCTGGGGGCAACCTACGAGCAGTACTTC. It encodes CASRPDLGATYEQYF.

Many counts were recorded for this clonotype. This chain connects TRBV7-2 to TRBJ1-6, with unresolved D. This CDR3 has 14 amino acids. Germline V CDR1 and CDR2: SGHTA, FQGNSA. Trimming removed 0 bases from V and 8 bases from J, with 8 bases in between. CDR3 residues: CASSLAGPYSPLHF. The CDR3, as DNA: TGTGCCAGCAGCTTAGCGGGTCCTTATTCACCCCTCCACTTT. The whole variable domain, remainder taken from reference TRBV7-2 and TRBJ1-6, is GAGVSQSPSNKVTEKGKDVELRCDPISGHTALYWYRQSLGQGLEFLIYFQGNSAPDKSGLPSDRFSAERTGGSVSTLTIQRTQQEDSAVYLCASSLAGPYSPLHFGNGTRLTVT.

This clonotype was counted between two and nine times. The chain is built from TRBV3-1 and TRBJ2-3, with TRBD2 as a possible D gene (6 bases). CDR3 length: 15 amino acids. The germline V gene has CDR1 LGHDT and CDR2 YNNKEL (reference sequence). Trimming stripped 4 bases from V and 2 bases from J, with 13 bases between. CDR3 in amino acids: CASSPTSYSTDTQYF. The CDR3 DNA sequence: TGTGCCAGCAGCCCTACTAGCTATTCCACAGATACGCAGTATTTT.

The rearrangement uses TRBV2 and TRBJ1-6; 8 nucleotides line up with TRBD1. The V gene's germline CDR1 is SNHLY and CDR2 FYNNEI. J lost 8 bases, V lost 6 bases, and 9 bases had no gene match. The CDR3 sequence is 15 residues long. As DNA, the CDR3 is TGTGCCAGCAGCGACGCAGGGGGCCGGGATTCACCCCTCCACTTT. Residues: CASSDAGGRDSPLHF.